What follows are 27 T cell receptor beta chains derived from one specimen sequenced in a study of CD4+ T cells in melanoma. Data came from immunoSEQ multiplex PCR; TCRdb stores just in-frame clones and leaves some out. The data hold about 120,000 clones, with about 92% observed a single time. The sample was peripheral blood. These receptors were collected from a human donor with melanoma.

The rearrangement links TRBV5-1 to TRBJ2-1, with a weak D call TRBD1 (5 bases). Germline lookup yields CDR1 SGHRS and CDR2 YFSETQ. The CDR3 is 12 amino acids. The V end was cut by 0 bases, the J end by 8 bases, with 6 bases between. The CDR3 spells CASSLARDEQFF. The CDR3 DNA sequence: TGCGCCAGCAGCTTGGCCAGGGATGAGCAGTTCTTC.

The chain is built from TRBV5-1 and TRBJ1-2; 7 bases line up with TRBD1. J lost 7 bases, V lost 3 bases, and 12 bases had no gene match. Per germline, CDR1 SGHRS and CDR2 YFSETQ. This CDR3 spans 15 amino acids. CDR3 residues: CASSYIGGETSGYTF. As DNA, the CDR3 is TGCGCCAGCAGCTATATAGGGGGCGAGACCTCTGGCTACACCTTC. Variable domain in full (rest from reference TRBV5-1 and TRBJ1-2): KAGVTQTPRYLIKTRGQQVTLSCSPISGHRSVSWYQQTPGQGLQFLFEYFSETQRNKGNFPGRFSGRQFSNSRSEMNVSTLELGDSALYLCASSYIGGETSGYTFGSGTRLTVV.

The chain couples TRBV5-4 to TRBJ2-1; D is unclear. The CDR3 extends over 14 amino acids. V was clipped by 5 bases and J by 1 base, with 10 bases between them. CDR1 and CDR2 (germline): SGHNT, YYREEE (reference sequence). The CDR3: CASSLSPSYNEQFF. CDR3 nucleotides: TGTGCCAGCAGTCTCAGTCCTTCCTACAATGAGCAGTTCTTC.

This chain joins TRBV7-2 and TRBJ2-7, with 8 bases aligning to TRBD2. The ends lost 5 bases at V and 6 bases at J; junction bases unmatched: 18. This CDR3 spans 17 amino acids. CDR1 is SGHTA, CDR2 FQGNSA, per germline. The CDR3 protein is CASSHPGLSGSLGEQYF. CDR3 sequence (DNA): TGTGCCAGCAGCCATCCAGGGCTCAGCGGGAGTTTGGGCGAGCAGTACTTC.

The CDR3 sequence: CASSPDSRADTQYF. CDR3 nucleotides: TGCGCCAGCAGCCCGGATTCTAGGGCAGATACGCAGTATTTT. J is TRBJ2-3 and V is TRBV5-1; D not resolved. Germline values: CDR1 SGHRS, CDR2 YFSETQ. V shed 4 bases and J shed 4 bases, with 13 bases lying between them. This CDR3 spans 14 amino acids.

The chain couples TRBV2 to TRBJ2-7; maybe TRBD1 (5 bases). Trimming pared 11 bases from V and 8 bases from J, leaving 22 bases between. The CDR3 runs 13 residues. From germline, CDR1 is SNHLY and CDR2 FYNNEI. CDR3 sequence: CAAREGIYGQQYF. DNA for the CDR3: TGTGCCGCCAGGGAAGGGATTTACGGTCAGCAGTACTTC.

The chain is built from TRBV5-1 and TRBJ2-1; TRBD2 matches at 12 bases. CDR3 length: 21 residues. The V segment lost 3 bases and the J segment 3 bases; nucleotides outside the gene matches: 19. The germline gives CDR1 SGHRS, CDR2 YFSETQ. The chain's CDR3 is CASSSQGIGTSGSPHYNEQFF. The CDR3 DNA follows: TGCGCCAGCAGCTCACAGGGGATCGGGACTAGCGGGTCTCCACACTACAATGAGCAGTTCTTC. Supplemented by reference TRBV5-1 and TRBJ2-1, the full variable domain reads KAGVTQTPRYLIKTRGQQVTLSCSPISGHRSVSWYQQTPGQGLQFLFEYFSETQRNKGNFPGRFSGRQFSNSRSEMNVSTLELGDSALYLCASSSQGIGTSGSPHYNEQFFGPGTRLTVL.

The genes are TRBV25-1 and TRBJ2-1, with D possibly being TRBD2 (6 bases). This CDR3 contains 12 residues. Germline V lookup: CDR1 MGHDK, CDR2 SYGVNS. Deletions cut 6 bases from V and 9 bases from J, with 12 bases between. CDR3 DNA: TGTGCCAGCAGGGCCGGGGGTGGTGAGCAGTTCTTC. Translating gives CASRAGGGEQFF.

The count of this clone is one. The CDR3 is CASTVPGTVEAFF. The CDR3 coding sequence is TGTGCCAGCACCGTACCTGGGACGGTTGAAGCTTTCTTT. J is TRBJ1-1 and V is TRBV28; D may be TRBD1 (5 bases). Germline V gives CDR1 MDHEN, CDR2 SYDVKM. V shed 7 bases and J shed 7 bases, with 16 bases lying between them. The CDR3 loop spans 13 amino acids.

CDR3 amino acids: CAISESPGQHYGYTF. CDR3 nucleotides: TGTGCCATCAGTGAGTCGCCGGGACAGCACTATGGCTACACCTTC. This chain uses TRBV10-3 with TRBJ1-2; TRBD1 aligns across 7 bases. J gave up 3 bases and V 0 bases, and 4 bases lay outside the gene matches. This CDR3 region has 15 residues. Germline V gene data show CDR1 as ENHRY and CDR2 as SYGVKD.

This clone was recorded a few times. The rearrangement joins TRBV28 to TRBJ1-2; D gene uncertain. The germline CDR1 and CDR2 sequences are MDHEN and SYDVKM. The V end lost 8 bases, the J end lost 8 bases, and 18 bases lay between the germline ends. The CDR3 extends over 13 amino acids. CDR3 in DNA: TGTGCCAGCGGTCCCAACTTGGGTACGGGCTACACCTTC. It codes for CASGPNLGTGYTF.

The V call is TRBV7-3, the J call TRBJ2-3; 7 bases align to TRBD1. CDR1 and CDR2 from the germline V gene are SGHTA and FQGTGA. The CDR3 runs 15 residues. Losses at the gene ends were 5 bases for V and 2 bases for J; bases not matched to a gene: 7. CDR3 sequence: CASSRMTGITDTQYF. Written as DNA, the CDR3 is TGTGCCAGCAGCCGAATGACAGGGATCACAGATACGCAGTATTTT.

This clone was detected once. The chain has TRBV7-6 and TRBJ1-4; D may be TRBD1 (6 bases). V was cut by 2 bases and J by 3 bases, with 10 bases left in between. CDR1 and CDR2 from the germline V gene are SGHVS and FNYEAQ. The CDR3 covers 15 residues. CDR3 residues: CASSLRGWSNEKLFF. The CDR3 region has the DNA TGTGCCAGCAGCTTAAGGGGGTGGTCTAATGAAAAACTGTTTTTT.

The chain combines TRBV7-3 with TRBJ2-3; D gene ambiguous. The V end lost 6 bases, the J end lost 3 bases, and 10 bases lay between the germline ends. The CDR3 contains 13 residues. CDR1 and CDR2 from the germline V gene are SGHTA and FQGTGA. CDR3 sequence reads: CASSNTATDTQYF. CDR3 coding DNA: TGTGCCAGCAGTAACACGGCAACAGATACGCAGTATTTT.

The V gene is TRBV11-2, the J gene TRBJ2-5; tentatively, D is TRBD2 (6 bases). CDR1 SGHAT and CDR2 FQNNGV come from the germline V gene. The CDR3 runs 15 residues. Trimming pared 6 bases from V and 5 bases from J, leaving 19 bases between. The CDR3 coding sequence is TGTGCCAGCAGTCAAATGGGGGGAGCCCGGGAGACCCAGTACTTC. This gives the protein CASSQMGGARETQYF. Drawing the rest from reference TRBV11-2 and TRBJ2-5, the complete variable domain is EAGVAQSPRYKIIEKRQSVAFWCNPISGHATLYWYQQILGQGPKLLIQFQNNGVVDDSQLPKDRFSAERLKGVDSTLKIQPAKLEDSAVYLCASSQMGGARETQYFGPGTRLLVL.

CDR3 protein: CASSAQSEGAGGGNTIYF. For the CDR3, the DNA is TGTGCCAGCAGCGCCCAATCGGAGGGGGCAGGAGGTGGAAACACCATATATTTT. The V call is TRBV9, the J call TRBJ1-3; 7 nucleotides match TRBD1. CDR3 length equals 18 residues. CDR1 SGDLS and CDR2 YYNGEE come from the germline V gene. Losses at the gene ends were 3 bases for V and 3 bases for J; bases not matched to a gene: 15.

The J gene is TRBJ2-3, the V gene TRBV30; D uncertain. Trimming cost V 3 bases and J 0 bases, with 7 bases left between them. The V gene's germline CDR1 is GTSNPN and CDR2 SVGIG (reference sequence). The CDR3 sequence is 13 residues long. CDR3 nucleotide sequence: TGTGCCTGGAGAACGGCTAGCACAGATACGCAGTATTTT. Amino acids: CAWRTASTDTQYF.

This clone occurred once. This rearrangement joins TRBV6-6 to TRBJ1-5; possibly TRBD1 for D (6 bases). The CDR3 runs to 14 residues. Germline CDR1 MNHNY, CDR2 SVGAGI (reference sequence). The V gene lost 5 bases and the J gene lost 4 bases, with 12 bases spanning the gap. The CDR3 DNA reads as TGTGCCAGCAGTCGGGGGCTTGGGAATCAGCCCCAGCATTTT. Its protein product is CASSRGLGNQPQHF.

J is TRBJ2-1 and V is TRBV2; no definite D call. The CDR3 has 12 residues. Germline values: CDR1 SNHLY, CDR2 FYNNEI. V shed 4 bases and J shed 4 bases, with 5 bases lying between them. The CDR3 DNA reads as TGTGCCAGCAGTGCGGGTTACAATGAGCAGTTCTTC. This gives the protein CASSAGYNEQFF. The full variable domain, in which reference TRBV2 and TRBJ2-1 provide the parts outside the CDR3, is EPEVTQTPSHQVTQMGQEVILRCVPISNHLYFYWYRQILGQKVEFLVSFYNNEISEKSEIFDDQFSVERPDGSNFTLKIRSTKLEDSAMYFCASSAGYNEQFFGPGTRLTVL.

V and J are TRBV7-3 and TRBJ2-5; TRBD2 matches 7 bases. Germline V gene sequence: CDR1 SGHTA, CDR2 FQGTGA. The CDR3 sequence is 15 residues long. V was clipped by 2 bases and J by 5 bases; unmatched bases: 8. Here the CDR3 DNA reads TGTGCCAGCAGCTTAGGCGGGAGAGGCGCGGAGACCCAGTACTTC. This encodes CASSLGGRGAETQYF.

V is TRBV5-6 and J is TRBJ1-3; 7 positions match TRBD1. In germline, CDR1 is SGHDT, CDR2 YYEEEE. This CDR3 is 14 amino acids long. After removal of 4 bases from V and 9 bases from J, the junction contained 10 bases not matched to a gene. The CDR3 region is CASSTGQKTATIYF. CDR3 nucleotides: TGTGCCAGCAGCACGGGACAGAAAACCGCCACCATATATTTT.

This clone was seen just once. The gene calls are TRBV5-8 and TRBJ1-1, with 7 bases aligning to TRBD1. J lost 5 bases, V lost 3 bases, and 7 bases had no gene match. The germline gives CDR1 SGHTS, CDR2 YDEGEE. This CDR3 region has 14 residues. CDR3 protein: CASSSFRGRTEAFF. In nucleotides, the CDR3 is TGTGCCAGCAGCTCGTTTAGGGGGCGGACTGAAGCTTTCTTT.

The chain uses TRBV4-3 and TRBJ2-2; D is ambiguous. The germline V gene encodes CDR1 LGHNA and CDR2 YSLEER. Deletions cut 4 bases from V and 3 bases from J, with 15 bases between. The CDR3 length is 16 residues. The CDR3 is CASSLRPGMDTGELFF. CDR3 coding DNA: TGCGCCAGCAGCCTAAGACCGGGTATGGACACCGGGGAGCTGTTTTTT.

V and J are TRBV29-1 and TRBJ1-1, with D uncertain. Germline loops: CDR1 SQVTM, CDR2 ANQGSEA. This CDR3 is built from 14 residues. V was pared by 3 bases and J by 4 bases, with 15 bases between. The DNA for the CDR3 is TGCAGCGTTGATGTCCAGACTTCGGTCACTGAAGCTTTCTTT. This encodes CSVDVQTSVTEAFF.

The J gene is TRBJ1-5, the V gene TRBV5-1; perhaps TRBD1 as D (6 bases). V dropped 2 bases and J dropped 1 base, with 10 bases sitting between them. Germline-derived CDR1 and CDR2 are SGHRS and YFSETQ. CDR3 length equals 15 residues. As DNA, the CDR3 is TGCGCCAGCAGCTTAAGGGGGGGAAGCAATCAGCCCCAGCATTTT. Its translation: CASSLRGGSNQPQHF.

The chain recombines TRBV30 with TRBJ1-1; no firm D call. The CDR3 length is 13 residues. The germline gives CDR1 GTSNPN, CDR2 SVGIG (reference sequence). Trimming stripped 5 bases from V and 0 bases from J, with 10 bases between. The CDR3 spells CAWYAGMNTEAFF. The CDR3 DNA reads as TGTGCCTGGTACGCGGGGATGAACACTGAAGCTTTCTTT.

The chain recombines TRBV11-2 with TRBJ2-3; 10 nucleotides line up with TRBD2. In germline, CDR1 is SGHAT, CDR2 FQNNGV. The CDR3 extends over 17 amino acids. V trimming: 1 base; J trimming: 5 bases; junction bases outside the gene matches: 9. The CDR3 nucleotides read TGTGCCAGCAGCTTAGGTGTTACTAGCGGGACAAGAGATACGCAGTATTTT. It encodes CASSLGVTSGTRDTQYF.